Following are 23 T cell receptor beta chains from one sample sequenced in a study of cytomegalovirus exposure and HLA in healthy donors. A multiplex PCR was run with 60 Vbeta primers and 13 Jbeta primers. Some clones are missing from TCRdb's copy, which holds only in-frame ones; the method was immunoSEQ multiplex PCR. Among some 190,000 clones listed, 65% to 85% were seen once. The material sequenced was PBMCs. These receptors were collected from a female donor in good health and CMV-seronegative.

This clone was detected a few times. The rearrangement uses TRBV4-2 and TRBJ1-2, with D perhaps TRBD1 (5 bases). Between the trimmed V and J ends, which lost 2 bases and 4 bases, there was a span of 8 bases. CDR1 and CDR2 (germline): LGHNA, YNFKEQ. The CDR3 sequence is 13 residues long. This CDR3 reads CASSQRGGYGYTF. The CDR3 coding sequence is TGTGCCAGCAGCCAAAGGGGAGGCTATGGCTACACCTTC.

The genes are TRBV7-9 and TRBJ1-1; D remains ambiguous. Germline-derived CDR1 and CDR2 are SEHNR and FQNEAQ (reference sequence). V was clipped by 4 bases and J by 1 base, with 13 bases between them. The CDR3 has 15 amino acids. The CDR3 loop is CASSSLDGENTEAFF. CDR3 DNA sequence: TGTGCCAGCAGCTCCCTAGACGGAGAGAACACTGAAGCTTTCTTT.

This clone was picked up a small number of times. The rearrangement uses TRBV28 and TRBJ1-4, with 7 bases identical to TRBD1. Per the germline V gene, CDR1 is MDHEN and CDR2 is SYDVKM. CDR3 length: 14 residues. V shed 5 bases and J 8 bases; nucleotides not matched to a gene: 8. CDR3 bases: TGTGCCAGCAGTCCACAGGGGTTAGGAGAAAAACTGTTTTTT. Translated: CASSPQGLGEKLFF.

The J gene is TRBJ2-7, the V gene TRBV18, with D unclear. CDR3 size: 13 residues. V was cut by 4 bases and J by 6 bases, with 13 bases left in between. Germline CDR1 reads KGHSH; CDR2 reads LQKENI. CDR3 amino acids: CASSRLSSPEQYF. The CDR3 bases are TGTGCCAGCTCACGACTTTCCTCCCCCGAGCAGTACTTC.

The chain employs TRBV7-8 and TRBJ1-1; D remains unclear. Per the germline V gene, CDR1 is SGHVS and CDR2 is FQNEAQ. Trimming cost V 2 bases and J 0 bases, with 10 bases left between them. The CDR3 length is 15 residues. The CDR3, as DNA: TGTGCCAGCAGCTTACGCCGGGAGATGAACACTGAAGCTTTCTTT. Translation: CASSLRREMNTEAFF.

This chain connects TRBV27 to TRBJ2-7, with 10 bases lining up with TRBD1. In germline, CDR1 is MNHEY, CDR2 SMNVEV (reference sequence). This CDR3 contains 14 residues. Losses at the gene ends were 5 bases for V and 4 bases for J; bases not matched to a gene: 5. The CDR3 DNA is TGTGCCAGCAGTGTCGACAGGGGGCCGTACGAGCAGTACTTC. Protein: CASSVDRGPYEQYF.

Concerning this clone: Sequence at one end of the junction differs from germline and may be a read error. This chain uses TRBV12-5 with TRBJ1-2, with a possible D match to TRBD1 (5 bases). Germline CDR1 and CDR2: LGHNT and FRNRAP. The CDR3 consists of 14 residues. This CDR3 reads CASDPPQGAAPGHF. Here the CDR3 DNA reads TGTGCTAGTGATCCCCCTCAAGGGGCCGCCCCGGGCCACTTC.

Note on this clone: Its ends do not fully match the called genes, so a read error is possible. The V gene is TRBV7-9, the J gene TRBJ1-1; D is undetermined. The CDR3 extends over 13 amino acids. Per germline, CDR1 SEHNR and CDR2 FQNEAQ (reference sequence). CDR3 amino acids: CSSSFYSNTEAFF. The DNA of the CDR3 is TGTTCCAGCAGCTTCTATTCTAACACTGAAGCTTTCTTT.

V is TRBV7-9 and J is TRBJ2-7; TRBD1 aligns across 8 bases. The junction had 8 bases not matched to a gene; V was cut back by 5 bases and J by 2 bases. Germline loops: CDR1 SEHNR, CDR2 FQNEAQ (reference sequence). The CDR3 has 15 amino acids. For the CDR3, the DNA is TGTGCCAGCAGCCGACCGACAGGGGATCCCTACGAGCAGTACTTC. Its protein product is CASSRPTGDPYEQYF.

In this sample, this clone turned up a few times. V is TRBV9 and J is TRBJ2-2; maybe TRBD1 (6 bases). The germline V gene encodes CDR1 SGDLS and CDR2 YYNGEE. Trimming removed 0 bases from V and 0 bases from J, with 15 bases in between. The CDR3 has 18 residues. This CDR3 reads CASSVALRDIANTGELFF. The CDR3 DNA reads TGTGCCAGCAGCGTAGCCCTCCGGGACATCGCGAACACCGGGGAGCTGTTTTTT.

The chain uses TRBV15 and TRBJ2-5; 11 positions agree with TRBD2. After removal of 0 bases from V and 5 bases from J, the junction contained 5 bases not matched to a gene. CDR1 is LNHNV and CDR2 is YYDKDF in the germline V gene (reference sequence). The CDR3 is 16 amino acids. CDR3 region: CATSRDAASGGETQYF. The DNA for the CDR3 is TGTGCCACCAGCAGAGATGCGGCTAGCGGGGGGGAGACCCAGTACTTC. Full variable domain (remainder filled in from reference TRBV15 and TRBJ2-5): DAMVIQNPRYQVTQFGKPVTLSCSQTLNHNVMYWYQQKSSQAPKLLFHYYDKDFNNEADTPDNFQSRRPNTSFCFLDIRSPGLGDTAMYLCATSRDAASGGETQYFGPGTRLLVL.

The rearrangement uses TRBV7-9 and TRBJ1-1, with a tentative D call TRBD1 (6 bases). CDR3 length equals 13 residues. CDR1 SEHNR and CDR2 FQNEAQ come from the germline V gene (reference sequence). The germline V and J ends were trimmed by 5 bases and 9 bases, with 16 bases remaining between them. The DNA of the CDR3 is TGTGCCAGCAGCCACCCAGGGGCAGGTAAAGCTTTCTTT. Translating gives CASSHPGAGKAFF.

This clone was observed a few times. At one end, the junction sequence differs from germline, possibly due to a read error. This chain connects TRBV7-9 to TRBJ2-3; D is possibly TRBD1 (6 bases). The CDR3 runs 15 residues. CDR1 SEHNR and CDR2 FQNEAQ come from the germline V gene (reference sequence). For the CDR3, the DNA is TGTTCCAGCTGCCAGACAGGAATGTCGACAGATACGCAGTATTTT. Translating it yields CSSCQTGMSTDTQYF.

The chain couples TRBV19 to TRBJ2-5, with 9 bases that match TRBD2. The CDR3 consists of 16 residues. Germline CDR1 LNHDA, CDR2 SQIVND (reference sequence). With V trimmed by 6 bases and J by 4 bases, 12 bases remained unmatched. CDR3 residues: CASSPNPAGGRETQYF. The DNA of the CDR3 is TGTGCCAGTAGCCCTAATCCGGCGGGGGGGCGAGAGACCCAGTACTTC. The full variable domain, its missing parts supplied by reference TRBV19 and TRBJ2-5, is DGGITQSPKYLFRKEGQNVTLSCEQNLNHDAMYWYRQDPGQGLRLIYYSQIVNDFQKGDIAEGYSVSREKKESFPLTVTSAQKNPTAFYLCASSPNPAGGRETQYFGPGTRLLVL.

J is TRBJ1-3 and V is TRBV4-1; 9 bases line up with TRBD1. This CDR3 is 14 amino acids long. Per the germline V gene, CDR1 is MGHRA and CDR2 is YSYEKL. With V trimmed by 5 bases and J by 10 bases, 9 bases remained unmatched. The chain's CDR3 is CASSVTGGRGTIYF. The CDR3 DNA reads TGCGCCAGCAGCGTGACAGGGGGTAGAGGAACCATATATTTT.

Comment on this clone: Other DNA sequences from this sample encode an identical CDR3 as well. The chain carries TRBV9 and TRBJ2-7, with a weak D call TRBD1 (5 bases). The germline CDR1 and CDR2 sequences are SGDLS and YYNGEE. Trimming cost V 0 bases and J 2 bases, with 9 bases left between them. The CDR3 has 14 amino acids. The CDR3 nucleotides read TGTGCCAGCAGCGTAGGGCAGGGTACCTACGAGCAGTACTTC. Its protein product is CASSVGQGTYEQYF.

This clone was observed once. The rearrangement uses TRBV30 and TRBJ2-3; 7 nucleotides match TRBD2. The CDR3 is 14 residues long. Trimming removed 4 bases from V and 2 bases from J; junction bases left unmatched: 6. Germline CDR1 reads GTSNPN; CDR2 reads SVGIG (reference sequence). CDR3 DNA sequence: TGTGCCTGGATAGGTGCGGGAGTCACAGATACGCAGTATTTT. Protein: CAWIGAGVTDTQYF.

V and J are TRBV30 and TRBJ1-6; D gene ambiguous. Looked up from germline, CDR1 is GTSNPN and CDR2 is SVGIG (reference sequence). V was clipped by 0 bases and J by 17 bases, with 14 bases between them. This CDR3 region has 12 residues. In DNA, the CDR3 is TGTGCCTGGAGTGTACGGAGCCCTCCTGTCCACTTT. Its translation is CAWSVRSPPVHF. Together with reference TRBV30 and TRBJ1-6, the CDR3 gives the full variable domain: SQTIHQWPATLVQPVGSPLSLECTVEGTSNPNLYWYRQAAGRGLQLLFYSVGIGQISSEVPQNLSASRPQDRQFILSSKKLLLSDSGFYLCAWSVRSPPVHFGNGTRLTVT.

This sequence joins TRBV7-2 and TRBJ2-5; the D is unclear. Germline V CDR1 and CDR2: SGHTA, FQGNSA. The CDR3 consists of 14 residues. With 3 bases removed from V and 1 base from J, the gap between germline ends came to 9 bases. The CDR3 nucleotides read TGTGCCAGCAGCTTGCAGTCCTCCCAAGAGACCCAGTACTTC. Translating gives CASSLQSSQETQYF.

At least ten counts were recorded for this clone. This chain links TRBV5-4 with TRBJ2-7; weak D call: TRBD2 (6 bases). CDR1 and CDR2 from the germline V gene are SGHNT and YYREEE (reference sequence). The ends were cut back, 1 base at V and 4 bases at J, with 24 bases in the middle. The CDR3 has 18 amino acids. CDR3 in amino acids: CASSLRRRDRDSSYEQYF. The CDR3 bases are TGTGCCAGCAGCTTGCGACGACGGGACCGGGACTCCTCATACGAGCAGTACTTC.

The genes are TRBV7-2 and TRBJ2-3, with 9 bases fitting TRBD2. Trimming at V came to 2 bases and at J to 4 bases, leaving 4 bases not matched to a gene. The CDR3 runs to 15 residues. Germline V CDR1 and CDR2: SGHTA, FQGNSA. CDR3 DNA sequence: TGTGCCAGCAGCTTAACGCGGGGGGGGGCAGATACGCAGTATTTT. The encoded protein is CASSLTRGGADTQYF.

This clone was seen a handful of times. V is TRBV7-9 and J is TRBJ2-7; possibly TRBD1 for D (5 bases). The CDR3 is 13 amino acids. Deletions cut 1 base from V and 2 bases from J, with 6 bases between. CDR1 is SEHNR, CDR2 FQNEAQ, per germline (reference sequence). The CDR3 reads CASSLETAYEQYF. CDR3 nucleotide sequence: TGTGCCAGCAGCTTAGAGACAGCCTACGAGCAGTACTTC.

This sequence joins TRBV18 and TRBJ2-3; 7 bases map to TRBD1. The CDR3 runs 16 residues. V shed 3 bases and J 2 bases; nucleotides not matched to a gene: 8. Germline CDR1 is KGHSH and CDR2 is LQKENI. CDR3 sequence reads: CASSPAQGRFTDTQYF. The CDR3 DNA sequence: TGTGCCAGCTCACCGGCACAGGGGCGTTTCACAGATACGCAGTATTTT.